This is a list of T cell receptor beta chains from one sample in a study of blood T cell repertoires in COVID-19. Profiling relied on immunoSEQ multiplex PCR, and the TCRdb table lists in-frame clones only, not all of them. The sample lists around 150,000 clones; 80% to 90% were seen once. The sequencing input was PBMCs or T cells enriched from blood (not recorded which). These receptors all stem from a woman aged 45-65 years with acute COVID-19. Each CDR3 is given with its conserved first and last residue. D genes are given only for firm matches. The listing skips clone size in some rows; elsewhere it reads once, few, many or a size class.

j_gene	d_gene	abundance	len	v_gene	CDR3nt	CDR3aa
TRBJ1-4	.	many	15	TRBV4-2	TGTGCCAGCAGCCAAGTGGGGCAGGGGAATGAAAAACTGTTTTTT	CASSQVGQGNEKLFF
TRBJ2-7	.	.	15	TRBV9	TGTGCCAGCAGCGTAGGATCGCGGGGGCTAGGGGAGCAGTACTTC	CASSVGSRGLGEQYF
TRBJ2-7	.	.	13	TRBV9	TGTGCCAGCAGCGTAGGTGGGAGTGGAGAGCAGTACTTC	CASSVGGSGEQYF
TRBJ2-7	TRBD2	.	16	TRBV2	TGTGCCAGCAGTCCAGGGGCTAGCGGGAACTTTTACGAGCAGTACTTC	CASSPGASGNFYEQYF
TRBJ2-1	TRBD1	.	17	TRBV24-1	TGTGCCACCAGTGCCCCTCCGGGACAGGGGGTATACAATGAGCAGTTCTTC	CATSAPPGQGVYNEQFF
TRBJ2-1	TRBD2	.	16	TRBV5-4	TGTGCCAGCAGTCGCCGACTAGCGGGAGGCCGGAATGAGCAGTTCTTC	CASSRRLAGGRNEQFF
TRBJ2-1	TRBD1	.	14	TRBV5-1	TGCGCCAGCACCGAAACCACAGGGGGGAATGAGCAGTTCTTC	CASTETTGGNEQFF
TRBJ2-1	.	.	13	TRBV12-3/TRBV12-4	TGTGCCAGCAGTTTAGGGTCGGGCAATGAGCAGTTCTTC	CASSLGSGNEQFF
TRBJ2-1	.	once	16	TRBV28	TGTGCCAGCAGTTTATTAGCGGCATCAACCCACAATGAGCAGTTCTTC	CASSLLAASTHNEQFF
TRBJ2-7	TRBD1	.	14	TRBV6-5	TGTGCCAGCAGTTCCGGGACAGGGATCTACGAGCAGTACTTC	CASSSGTGIYEQYF
TRBJ2-1	.	.	19	TRBV13	TGTGCCAGCAGCTTAGATGGGGGGATCGGGCTAACCTCCTACAATGAGCAGTTCTTC	CASSLDGGIGLTSYNEQFF
TRBJ2-3	.	.	14	TRBV4-2	TGTGCCAGCAGCCCCAGCGCCGGCACAGATACGCAGTATTTT	CASSPSAGTDTQYF
TRBJ2-2	TRBD2	.	16	TRBV3-1/TRBV3-2	TGTGCCAGCATCAAGACTAGCGGGAGAGGCACCGGGGAGCTGTTTTTT	CASIKTSGRGTGELFF
TRBJ2-2	TRBD1	.	15	TRBV5-1	TGCGCCAGCAGCTCCGGACAGGGGGCTAACGGGGAGCTGTTTTTT	CASSSGQGANGELFF
TRBJ2-3	TRBD2	.	17	TRBV3-1/TRBV3-2	TGTGCCAGCAGCCAAGTAGCGGGAGGGCTGCGCACAGATACGCAGTATTTT	CASSQVAGGLRTDTQYF
TRBJ2-2	TRBD1	few	12	TRBV29-1	TGCAGCGTTGGACAGGGCCACGGGGAGCTGTTTTTT	CSVGQGHGELFF
TRBJ1-1	TRBD1	.	14	TRBV13	TGTGCCAGCAGCGCCACAGGGGGCCGGACTGAAGCTTTCTTT	CASSATGGRTEAFF
TRBJ2-7	.	.	14	TRBV5-5	TGTGCCAGCAGCCATGCGAGAGGCTCCTACGAGCAGTACTTC	CASSHARGSYEQYF
TRBJ2-1	TRBD1	.	15	TRBV9	TGTGCCAGCAGCGAGGGGGCGGAGACCTACAATGAGCAGTTCTTC	CASSEGAETYNEQFF
TRBJ2-7	TRBD1	.	14	TRBV4-3	TGCGCCAGCAGCCCACTAGGGACAGGAGGCGAGCAGTACTTC	CASSPLGTGGEQYF
TRBJ2-6	.	.	17	TRBV7-9	TGTGCCAGCAGCCTAAGACAGGTGGCGGCTGGGGCCAACGTCCTGACTTTC	CASSLRQVAAGANVLTF
TRBJ1-2	TRBD1	few	13	TRBV5-1	TGCGCCAGCAGCATTCAGGGGGTCTATGGCTACACCTTC	CASSIQGVYGYTF
TRBJ1-1	.	few	14	TRBV27	TGTGCCAGCAGTTTATCGATACAGGACACTGAAGCTTTCTTT	CASSLSIQDTEAFF
TRBJ2-7	TRBD1	few	15	TRBV19	TGTGCCAGTAGTGAGGTCGGACAGGGGGCCTACGAGCAGTACTTC	CASSEVGQGAYEQYF
TRBJ1-2	.	.	14	TRBV19	TGTGCCAGTAGTCCGACAGACAGACGTTATGGCTACACCTTC	CASSPTDRRYGYTF
TRBJ2-1	.	.	12	TRBV7-8	TGTGCCAGCAGCCTTCATCGGGGTGAGCAGTTCTTC	CASSLHRGEQFF
TRBJ2-1	.	few	14	TRBV6-1	TGTGCCAGCAGTGAGGGGGAGGAAAACAATGAGCAGTTCTTC	CASSEGEENNEQFF
TRBJ1-3	.	once	16	TRBV7-8	TGTGCCAGCAGCAAAGGACACCAGGGGACCGGAAACACCATATATTTT	CASSKGHQGTGNTIYF
TRBJ1-2	.	few	14	TRBV7-3	TGTGCCAGCAGCTTAAGCCCAGGGGACAATGGCTACACCTTC	CASSLSPGDNGYTF
TRBJ2-7	TRBD1	.	15	TRBV7-2	TGTGCCAGCAGCCGCCCCGGGACAGGGTCCTACGAGCAGTACTTC	CASSRPGTGSYEQYF
TRBJ1-4	.	.	16	TRBV5-1	TGCGCCAGCAGCTCAGGGGCGACCCTCTTTAATGAAAAACTGTTTTTT	CASSSGATLFNEKLFF
TRBJ1-1	.	.	13	TRBV9	TGTGCCAGCAGCGTAGTGGAGGAATCAGAAGCTTTCTTT	CASSVVEESEAFF
TRBJ2-5	TRBD1	.	15	TRBV19	TGTGCCAGTAGTCCCCAAGGGACAGCACTAGAGACCCAGTACTTC	CASSPQGTALETQYF
TRBJ2-7	TRBD2	.	15	TRBV7-9	TGTGCCAGCAGCGATAGCGGGAGAACGTCCTACGAGCAGTACTTC	CASSDSGRTSYEQYF
TRBJ1-1	.	.	13	TRBV27	TGTGCCAGCAGTTTGTACAGAGGGAGCGCAGCTTTCTTT	CASSLYRGSAAFF
TRBJ2-1	TRBD1	.	14	TRBV5-1	TGCGCCAGCAGCTATCTGCAGGGGGACAATGAGCAGTTCTTC	CASSYLQGDNEQFF
TRBJ1-1	.	.	15	TRBV5-4	TGTGCCAGCAGCCAATCCCCCGGGGGGGTGCCCGAAGCTTTCTTT	CASSQSPGGVPEAFF
TRBJ2-7	.	.	15	TRBV30	TGTGCCTGGGCCCTCCTGGGCAGGGGAGACTACGAGCAGTACTTC	CAWALLGRGDYEQYF
TRBJ2-1	.	.	18	TRBV10-3	TGTGCCATCAGTGAGAGGTTGATATTACGGAGCTCCTACAATGAGCAGTTCTTC	CAISERLILRSSYNEQFF
TRBJ2-5	.	.	12	TRBV2	TGTGCCAGCATGGACTTCCAAGAGACCCAGTACTTC	CASMDFQETQYF
TRBJ1-6	.	.	15	TRBV30	TGTGCCTGGAGGGGTCGGGGTGCAGGGGTCTCACCCCTCCACTTT	CAWRGRGAGVSPLHF
TRBJ2-3	.	.	15	TRBV4-1	TGCGCCAGCAGCCATGGCCCAATGGGCACAGATACGCAGTATTTT	CASSHGPMGTDTQYF
TRBJ2-1	TRBD1	.	16	TRBV5-1	TGCGCCAGCAGCCCGGGACAGGGGGGTGGATACAATGAGCAGTTCTTC	CASSPGQGGGYNEQFF
TRBJ1-2	.	.	14	TRBV7-9	TGTGCCAGCAGCTTCGGTACAGCTAACTATGGCTACACCTTC	CASSFGTANYGYTF
TRBJ2-7	TRBD1	.	12	TRBV28	TGTGCCACCGCTACAGGGGGCAGCGAGCAGTACTTC	CATATGGSEQYF
TRBJ2-7	.	.	15	TRBV27	TGTGCCAGCAGTTTAACCGGACAGCTAACCGGCGAGCAGTACTTC	CASSLTGQLTGEQYF
TRBJ1-2	.	.	16	TRBV7-2	TGTGCCAGCAGCTTAACCCTTAGATCTTTAACTCATGGCTACACCTTC	CASSLTLRSLTHGYTF
TRBJ2-1	TRBD2	.	16	TRBV7-2	TGTGCCAGCAGCTACGTGAACGGACTAGGCGGAAATGAGCAGTTCTTC	CASSYVNGLGGNEQFF
TRBJ1-1	.	once	14	TRBV18	TGTGCCAGCTCGTACGACAGTTTGAACACTGAAGCTTTCTTT	CASSYDSLNTEAFF
TRBJ1-4	.	.	14	TRBV5-1	TGCGCCAGCAGCCCGGACAGACCCAATGAAAAACTGTTTTTT	CASSPDRPNEKLFF
TRBJ2-7	TRBD1	.	14	TRBV18	TGTGCCAGTTCAATGGGACAGGGGTCCTACGAGCAGTACTTC	CASSMGQGSYEQYF
TRBJ2-5	TRBD2	.	15	TRBV4-1	TGCGCCAGCAGCCAACAACTAGCGGATAGGGAGACCCAGTACTTC	CASSQQLADRETQYF
TRBJ1-4	.	few	13	TRBV7-9	TGTGCCAGCAGCTTGTTAGGGGATGAAAAACTGTTTTTT	CASSLLGDEKLFF